The rows below give T cell receptor beta chains drawn from one sample of a study of tumor-infiltrating lymphocytes in primary liver carcinoma. TCRdb analysed the multiplex PCR reads with MiXCR anew, one entry per CDR3 protein. The table lists 44,000 or so distinct CDR3 sequences, 71% of them singletons. Sample: liver tumor tissue from sampling region 5. These receptors originate from a man aged 35-49 years with primary liver carcinoma and hepatitis B virus infection. Each CDR3 is given with its conserved first and last residue. The order of the fields is V gene, D gene, J gene, clone size, CDR3 protein, CDR3 DNA. The D gene is left open where the match is weak. A clone size is listed for some rows: how often the clone was seen (once, few, many), or a class if it is expanded.

>TRBV2|NA|TRBJ2-7|NA
CVSGDRPSYEQYF
TGTGTCAGCGGTGATAGGCCGTCCTACGAGCAGTACTTC
>TRBV29-1|NA|TRBJ2-2|NA
CSAWRVNARGLFF
TGCAGTGCATGGCGGGTAAACGCCAGGGGGCTGTTTTTT
>TRBV29-1|NA|TRBJ2-1|many
CSVWDNEQFF
TGCAGCGTTTGGGACAATGAGCAGTTCTTC
>TRBV29-1|TRBD2|TRBJ2-3|few
CSVEEVAGGHADTQYF
TGCAGCGTTGAAGAGGTAGCGGGAGGGCATGCAGATACGCAGTATTTT
>TRBV11-2|NA|TRBJ2-3|few
CASGFQASSTDTQYF
TGTGCCAGCGGCTTTCAGGCTTCTAGCACAGATACTCAGTATTTT
>TRBV7-8|TRBD2|TRBJ2-1|NA
CASNSGLAGAGQFF
TGTGCCAGCAACTCCGGACTAGCGGGAGCGGGGCAGTTCTTC
>TRBV4-2|NA|TRBJ2-7|NA
CASSRTGSSTGEQYF
TGTGCCAGCAGCCGAACCGGCTCCTCAACGGGAGAGCAGTACTTC
>TRBV11-2|NA|TRBJ2-7|NA
CACSLTDPSYEQYF
TGTGCCTGCAGCTTAACTGACCCTTCCTACGAGCAGTACTTC
>TRBV12-3/TRBV12-4|NA|TRBJ2-3|NA
CTSTITGDTQYF
TGTACCAGCACCATAACAGGGGATACGCAGTATTTT
>TRBV29-1|TRBD1|TRBJ2-1|NA
CSGGQAACNERFF
TGCAGCGGAGGACAGGCCGCATGCAATGAGCGGTTCTTC
>TRBV28|NA|TRBJ1-5|NA
CASSWSLSNQPQHF
TGTGCCAGCAGCTGGTCTTTAAGCAATCAGCCCCAGCATTTT
>TRBV12-3/TRBV12-4|NA|TRBJ1-3|once
CVISIQGAGNTIYF
TGTGTCATCAGCATACAGGGAGCCGGAAACACCATATATTTT
>TRBV4-2|TRBD2|TRBJ2-7|once
CATTGVAGVYKYYEQYF
TGTGCCACTACTGGAGTAGCGGGAGTTTATAAGTACTACGAACAGTACTTC
>TRBV6-1|NA|TRBJ2-7|NA
CARSEGQVGPSYEQYF
TGTGCCAGAAGCGAAGGCCAGGTAGGCCCCTCCTACGAGCAGTACTTC
>TRBV5-1|NA|TRBJ2-7|many
CASSPGTGSYEQYF
TGCGCCAGCAGCCCAGGGACGGGTTCCTACGAGCAGTACTTC
>TRBV11-2|NA|TRBJ2-1|NA
CASSLGVREHSF
TGTGCCAGCAGCTTAGGGGTACGTGAGCACTCCTTC
>TRBV6-5|TRBD1|TRBJ2-6|NA
CANSLWTGMKVGANVLTF
TGTGCCAACAGTCTTTGGACAGGAATGAAAGTTGGGGCCAACGTCCTGACTTTC
>TRBV7-8|NA|TRBJ1-5|many
CASSLGAYNQPQHF
TGTGCCAGCAGCTTAGGCGCTTATAATCAGCCCCAGCATTTT
>TRBV14|NA|TRBJ2-3|NA
CASSPGQNTSTDTQYF
TGCGCCAGCAGCCCAGGTCAGAATACTAGCACAGATACGCAGTATTTT
>TRBV11-2|NA|TRBJ1-1|NA
CASSLEYGITEAFF
TGCGCCAGCAGCTTAGAGTATGGCATCACTGAAGCTTTCTTT
>TRBV6-5|NA|TRBJ2-7|NA
CASSYQSAPLEQYF
TGTGCCAGCAGTTACCAGTCAGCCCCTCTCGAACAGTACTTC
>TRBV14|NA|TRBJ1-5|NA
CANSPFECGPQHF
TGTGCCAACAGCCCTTTCGAATGTGGGCCCCAGCATTTT
>TRBV4-1|TRBD1|TRBJ2-2|NA
CAGSPRQGVDNGELFF
TGCGCCGGCAGCCCGAGACAGGGAGTGGACAACGGGGAGCTGTTTTTT
>TRBV14|NA|TRBJ1-1|NA
CASSRLSGTEAFF
TGTGCCAGTAGCCGACTCAGTGGCACTGAAGCTTTCTTT
>TRBV18|NA|TRBJ2-2|NA
CASSPEGVGTGELFF
TGTGCCAGCTCACCGGAGGGAGTCGGCACCGGGGAGCTGTTTTTT
>TRBV11-2|NA|TRBJ2-1|NA
CASSAGGSVQFF
TGCGCCAGCAGCGCTGGAGGGAGCGTGCAGTTCTTC
>TRBV29-1|TRBD1|TRBJ2-7|NA
CSVITGGSPYKQYF
TGCAGCGTTATAACAGGGGGCAGTCCCTACAAGCAATACTTC
>TRBV5-4|NA|TRBJ2-5|many
CASSPIALGGTETQYF
TGTGCCAGCAGCCCTATAGCCCTTGGGGGGACAGAGACCCAGTACTTC
>TRBV5-1|NA|TRBJ2-3|NA
CASSPNSETPADTRYF
TGCGCCAGCTCGCCAAATAGCGAGACCCCAGCAGATACGCGGTATTTT
>TRBV6-2/TRBV6-3|NA|TRBJ2-3|many
CASSPSSTTLTDTQYF
TGTGCCAGCAGTCCCTCCTCGACCACCCTCACAGATACGCAGTATTTT
>TRBV25-1|TRBD2|TRBJ2-7|NA
CATSGISWGPSTYEQYF
TGTGCCACCAGCGGGATCAGTTGGGGACCCTCCACCTACGAGCAGTACTTC